This is a list of T cell receptor beta chains from one sample in a study of beta chain features in type 1 diabetes. Produced via immunoSEQ multiplex PCR; TCRdb's table is partial and in-frame only. Of some 150,000 clones in the sample, approximately 13% were seen once. The specimen was central memory CD4+ T cells from blood. The receptors shown here come from a man aged 18 to 30 with type 1 diabetes. Both conserved end residues are part of each CDR3. A D gene is named only where the DNA matches it firmly. Clone size is stated in some rows and not others, as once, few, many or a class when expanded.

CDR3 protein	CDR3 DNA	J gene	V gene	D gene	CDR3 length	clone size
CASSPGGSNQPQHF	TGTGCCAGCTCACCCGGGGGTAGCAATCAGCCCCAGCATTTT	TRBJ1-5	TRBV18	-	14	-
CASSRTGLPIYEQYF	TGCGCCAGCAGCAGGACGGGACTTCCAATTTACGAGCAGTACTTC	TRBJ2-7	TRBV5-1	-	15	few
CASSPSGQETQYF	TGTGCCAGCAGCCCTAGCGGCCAAGAGACCCAGTACTTC	TRBJ2-5	TRBV14	TRBD2	13	-
CASRTGNTEAFF	TGTGCCAGCAGGACAGGGAACACTGAAGCTTTCTTT	TRBJ1-1	TRBV6-5	-	12	-
CASSRQSTDTQYF	TGTGCCAGCAGCCGTCAAAGCACAGATACGCAGTATTTT	TRBJ2-3	TRBV7-3	-	13	few
CASSEGLDQPQHF	TGTGCCAGCAGCGAGGGTTTGGATCAGCCCCAGCATTTT	TRBJ1-5	TRBV7-8	-	13	-
CASSATGTEAFF	TGTGCCAGCAGTGCCACGGGTACTGAAGCTTTCTTT	TRBJ1-1	TRBV25-1	-	12	-
CASSERTGRNSEAFF	TGTGCCAGCAGTGAAAGGACTGGAAGAAATTCCGAAGCTTTCTTT	TRBJ1-1	TRBV6-1	-	15	few
CASSLAMGGSAEKLFF	TGCGCCAGCAGCTTGGCCATGGGCGGCTCGGCAGAAAAACTGTTTTTT	TRBJ1-4	TRBV5-1	-	16	-
CASSRDGETQYF	TGTGCCAGCAGCCGCGACGGGGAGACCCAGTACTTC	TRBJ2-5	TRBV28	-	12	-